Included here is one TCR beta chain sequence, with context. Its antigen is not identified. The sample is drawn from a study of T cells in localized non-small cell lung cancer. Trimming shortened V by 2 bases and J by 0 bases, and 13 bases separated the two germline ends. Germline lookup yields CDR1 SGHTA and CDR2 FQGNSA. The CDR3 spans 16 residues. The table came from immunoSEQ multiplex PCR; TCRdb's copy has only in-frame clones and leaves some out. The sample lists 52,000 or so clones, over 80% occurring once. General study findings and limits: The appearance of a median about 60 of the top 100 tumor clones was seen in adjacent lung. Without multi-region sequencing, intratumor heterogeneity could not be excluded. Longer overall survival associated with higher blood T cell density; shorter survival with higher adjacent-lung clonality. Uninvolved adjacent lung, not tumor, had the highest T cell clonality.

This sequence originates from a man aged 35 to 70 with stage III lung adenocarcinoma. The material was peripheral blood mononuclear cells, obtained before any cancer treatment. The genes are TRBV7-2 and TRBJ1-2; D not resolved. The DNA of the CDR3 is TGTGCCAGCAGCTTACCGCAGAGAGGAGCTAACTATGGCTACACCTTC. Its translation is CASSLPQRGANYGYTF.